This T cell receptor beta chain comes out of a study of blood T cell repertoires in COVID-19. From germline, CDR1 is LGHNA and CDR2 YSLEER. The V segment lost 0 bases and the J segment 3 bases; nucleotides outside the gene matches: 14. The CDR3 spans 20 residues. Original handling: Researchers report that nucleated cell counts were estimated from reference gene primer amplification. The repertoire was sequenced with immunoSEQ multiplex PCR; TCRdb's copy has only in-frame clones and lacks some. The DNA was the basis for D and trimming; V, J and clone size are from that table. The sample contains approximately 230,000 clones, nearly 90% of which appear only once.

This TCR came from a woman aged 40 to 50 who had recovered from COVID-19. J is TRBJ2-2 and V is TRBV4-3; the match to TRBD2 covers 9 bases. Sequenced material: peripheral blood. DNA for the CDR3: TGCGCCAGCAGCCAAGATGGCCTAGCGGGGTCCGGGTGGGACACCGGGGAGCTGTTTTTT. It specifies CASSQDGLAGSGWDTGELFF.